The TCR beta chain under discussion was sequenced for a study of blood T cell repertoires in COVID-19 (TCRdb year 2020). Some background on the complete study: For ImmuneRACE Cohort 3, a participant was defined as recovered based on two consecutive negative NP/OP PCR tests, clearance by a healthcare professional, or resolution of symptoms. Samples from collaborators originated in the United States, Italy and Spain and spanned both the acute and convalescent phases of COVID-19. The prospective study material was composed of cDNA or gDNA derived from T cells, B-cell-depleted T cells, or PBMCs. Deeply sampled blood TCRbeta repertoires from subjects exposed to, actively infected with, or recovered from COVID-19 were included in the dataset. The repertoires were made available in a free public database intended to serve as a resource for research on the immune response to SARS-CoV-2. The samples were drawn from the first 160 participants of the ongoing ImmuneRACE study and from roughly 1,300 subjects provided by 6 global collaborators. A de-identified subject ID, COVID-19 status, age in years and sex were almost always included in the sample metadata. HLA class I and class II types, where available, came from metadata supplied by the sample provider rather than from assay-based typing.

What the research found in general, with its limitations: Clinical and demographic metadata were provided uncurated, with the amount varying by source and participant.

TCRbeta CDR3 regions were amplified from genomic DNA using the immunoSEQ Assay, a bias-controlled multiplex PCR. The authors' pipeline ran thus. The number of nucleated cells in each sample was estimated by amplification of reference gene primers within the assay. Sequence reads were collapsed and filtered to measure the absolute abundance of every unique TCRbeta CDR3 rearrangement. Productive Simpson clonality was computed per sample as the square root of Simpson's diversity index over productive rearrangements. The immuneACCESS repertoire file appears here via TCRdb, limited to in-frame rearrangements. These files lack a portion of the clones; in checked studies, under half of the deficit traces to unresolved V genes, and the cause of the others is not known. V and J calls and clone size are as listed in that table; D and trimming were resolved from the DNA. The sample table records under 400,000 clones; about 90% of these occur just once. The ten top clones hold about 1.9% of the sample.

In the case of this clone: The clone's antigen remains unknown. Qualities for individual bases were not recorded, and no much larger clone is one base off.

Germline trimming: 3 bases from V, 0 bases from J; junction bases outside gene matches: 4. CDR1 and CDR2 (SGHTS, YDEGEE) derive from the germline V gene. The CDR3 contains 16 residues, cysteine and phenylalanine counted. Only the CDR3 part of the read is kept: 48 bases, read in frame from the first base. Participants in the prospective study were aged 18 to 89 years, lived in 20 to 25 United States geographic areas, and enrolled through a virtual design. Cohort assignment in the prospective study relied on participant-reported clinical history from a screening survey and a study questionnaire. In the prospective study, mobile phlebotomists collected whole blood, serum and a nasopharyngeal or oropharyngeal swab from each participant. Participants in the prospective study had the option to provide additional blood draws and questionnaires over a roughly 2-month period. Before DNA extraction, prospective study blood samples were shipped either frozen or at room temperature.

The sequence was obtained from a man in his forties or fifties in a cohort exposed to, infected with or recovered from COVID-19 (not recorded which). Sample: PBMCs or T cells enriched from blood (not recorded which). The chain is encoded by TRBV5-8 joined to TRBJ2-3, with 10 junctional bases fitting TRBD2. The nucleotide sequence is TGTGCCAGCAGCTCAGGACTAGCGGAGAGCACAGATACGCAGTATTTT. The encoded protein is CASSSGLAESTDTQYF.